The present T cell receptor beta chain was sequenced within a study of T cell responses to AZD1222 COVID-19 vaccine. Study-wide background: Pooled in the analysis were second doses at about 4 or about 12 weeks.

Study conclusions and caveats: Nearly half of the spike-specific TCRs reportedly recognize variant regions that carry no mutations. In a largely white British group with more females than males, clonal diversity was possibly underestimated.

Clones were sequenced by immunoSEQ multiplex PCR, and TCRdb holds only the in-frame ones, with some missing. The sample yields 130,000 to 150,000 clones, roughly nine tenths seen once. For this clone: Its specificity is not known.

This sample comprised peripheral blood, obtained on day 0 of AZD1222 vaccination. The sequence came from an adult in good health.

The CDR3 region has the DNA TGCAGCGTTGAAACTGGGGATGGCTACACCTTC. Translation gives CSVETGDGYTF. The chain carries TRBV29-1 and TRBJ1-2, with D unresolved. Looked up from germline, CDR1 is SQVTM and CDR2 is ANQGSEA. The CDR3 has 11 residues. The germline V and J ends were trimmed by 2 bases and 6 bases, with 7 bases remaining between them.